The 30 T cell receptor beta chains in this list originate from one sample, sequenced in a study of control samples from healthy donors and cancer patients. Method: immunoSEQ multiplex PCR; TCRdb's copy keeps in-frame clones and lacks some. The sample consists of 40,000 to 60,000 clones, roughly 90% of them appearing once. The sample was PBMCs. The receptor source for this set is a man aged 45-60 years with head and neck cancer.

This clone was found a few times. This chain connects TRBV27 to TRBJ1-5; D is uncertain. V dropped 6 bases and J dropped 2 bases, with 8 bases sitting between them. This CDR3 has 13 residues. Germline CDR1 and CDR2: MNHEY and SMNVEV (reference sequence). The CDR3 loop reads CASSSWGNQPQHF. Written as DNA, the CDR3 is TGTGCCAGCAGCTCCTGGGGCAATCAGCCCCAGCATTTT.

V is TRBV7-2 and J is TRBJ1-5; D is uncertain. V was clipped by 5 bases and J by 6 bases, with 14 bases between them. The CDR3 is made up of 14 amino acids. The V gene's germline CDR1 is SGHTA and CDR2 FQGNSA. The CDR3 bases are TGTGCCAGCAGCCCCCGCAGCGGGCCTCAGCCCCAGCATTTT. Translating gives CASSPRSGPQPQHF. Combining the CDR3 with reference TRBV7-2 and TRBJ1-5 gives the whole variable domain GAGVSQSPSNKVTEKGKDVELRCDPISGHTALYWYRQSLGQGLEFLIYFQGNSAPDKSGLPSDRFSAERTGGSVSTLTIQRTQQEDSAVYLCASSPRSGPQPQHFGDGTRLSIL.

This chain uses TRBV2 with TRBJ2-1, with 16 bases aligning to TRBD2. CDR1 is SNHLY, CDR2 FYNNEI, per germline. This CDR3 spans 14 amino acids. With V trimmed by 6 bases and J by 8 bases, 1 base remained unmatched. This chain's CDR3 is CASRGTSGRDEQFF. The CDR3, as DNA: TGTGCCAGCAGAGGGACTAGCGGGAGGGATGAGCAGTTCTTC.

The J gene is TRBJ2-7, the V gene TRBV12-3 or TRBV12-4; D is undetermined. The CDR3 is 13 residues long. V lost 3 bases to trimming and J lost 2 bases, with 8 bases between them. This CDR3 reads CASSFGFPYEQYF. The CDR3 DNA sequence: TGTGCCAGCAGTTTTGGCTTCCCCTACGAGCAGTACTTC.

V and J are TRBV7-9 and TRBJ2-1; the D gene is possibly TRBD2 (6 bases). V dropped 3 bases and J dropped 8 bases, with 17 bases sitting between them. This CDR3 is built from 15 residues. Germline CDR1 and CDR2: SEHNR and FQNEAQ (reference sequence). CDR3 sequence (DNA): TGTGCCAGCAGCTTGTTGCGGGATGGGAAGGATGAGCAGTTCTTC. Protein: CASSLLRDGKDEQFF.

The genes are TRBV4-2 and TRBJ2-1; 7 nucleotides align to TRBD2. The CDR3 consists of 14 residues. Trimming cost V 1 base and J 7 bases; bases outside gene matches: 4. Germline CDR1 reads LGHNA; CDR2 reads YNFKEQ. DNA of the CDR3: TGTGCCAGCAGCCAAGTCTGGCGGGGGAATGAGCAGTTCTTC. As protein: CASSQVWRGNEQFF.

CDR3 DNA sequence: TGTGCCAGCACCCTTCTCCCTGGAAACACCATATATTTT. It encodes CASTLLPGNTIYF. The gene calls are TRBV12-3 or TRBV12-4 and TRBJ1-3; D call uncertain. CDR3 length: 13 amino acids. The V end was cut by 7 bases, the J end by 2 bases, with 9 bases between.

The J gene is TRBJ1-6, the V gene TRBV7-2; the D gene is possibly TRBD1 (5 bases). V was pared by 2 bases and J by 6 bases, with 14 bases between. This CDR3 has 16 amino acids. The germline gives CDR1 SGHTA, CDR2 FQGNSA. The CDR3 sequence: CASSLNVRGTNSPLHF. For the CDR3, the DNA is TGTGCCAGCAGCTTAAACGTTCGGGGGACTAATTCACCCCTCCACTTT.

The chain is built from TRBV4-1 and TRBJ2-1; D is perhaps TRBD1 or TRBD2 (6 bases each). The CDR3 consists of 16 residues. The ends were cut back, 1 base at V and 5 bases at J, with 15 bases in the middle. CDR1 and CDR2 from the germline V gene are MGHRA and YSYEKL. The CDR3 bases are TGCGCCAGCAGCCAAGTTGGTAGAGGGGGGAACAATGAGCAGTTCTTC. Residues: CASSQVGRGGNNEQFF.

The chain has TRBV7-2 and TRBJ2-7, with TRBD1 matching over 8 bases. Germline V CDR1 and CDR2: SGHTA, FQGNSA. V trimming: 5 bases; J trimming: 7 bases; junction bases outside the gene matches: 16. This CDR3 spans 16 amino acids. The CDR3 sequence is CASSQRVQGARGEQYF. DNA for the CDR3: TGTGCCAGCAGCCAGCGTGTTCAGGGGGCCCGGGGGGAGCAGTACTTC.

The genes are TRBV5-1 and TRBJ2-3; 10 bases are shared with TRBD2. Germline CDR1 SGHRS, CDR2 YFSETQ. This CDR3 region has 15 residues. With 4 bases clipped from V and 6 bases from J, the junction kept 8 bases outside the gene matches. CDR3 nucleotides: TGCGCCAGCAGCCCCACTAGCGGGACACGGGATACGCAGTATTTT. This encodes CASSPTSGTRDTQYF.

CDR3 in amino acids: CASSLGQGYGANVLTF. Here the CDR3 DNA reads TGTGCCAGCAGCTTGGGACAGGGCTACGGGGCCAACGTCCTGACTTTC. V is TRBV5-4 and J is TRBJ2-6; TRBD1 aligns across 7 bases. This CDR3 has 16 residues. CDR1 is SGHNT, CDR2 YYREEE, per germline (reference sequence). After removal of 0 bases from V and 4 bases from J, the junction contained 4 bases not matched to a gene. Variable domain in full (rest from reference TRBV5-4 and TRBJ2-6): ETGVTQSPTHLIKTRGQQVTLRCSSQSGHNTVSWYQQALGQGPQFIFQYYREEENGRGNFPPRFSGLQFPNYSSELNVNALELDDSALYLCASSLGQGYGANVLTFGAGSRLTVL.

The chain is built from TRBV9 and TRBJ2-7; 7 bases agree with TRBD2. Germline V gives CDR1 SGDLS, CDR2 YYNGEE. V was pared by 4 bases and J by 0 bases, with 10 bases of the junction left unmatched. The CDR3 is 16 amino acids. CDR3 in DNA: TGTGCCAGCAGCCCCGCAGCGGGGTCCTCCTCCTACGAGCAGTACTTC. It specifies CASSPAAGSSSYEQYF.

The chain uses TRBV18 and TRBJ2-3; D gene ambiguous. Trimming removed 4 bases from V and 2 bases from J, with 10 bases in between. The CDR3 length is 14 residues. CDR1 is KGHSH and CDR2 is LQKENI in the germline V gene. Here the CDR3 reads CASSRARYTDTQYF. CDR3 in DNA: TGTGCCAGCTCACGGGCACGATACACAGATACGCAGTATTTT.

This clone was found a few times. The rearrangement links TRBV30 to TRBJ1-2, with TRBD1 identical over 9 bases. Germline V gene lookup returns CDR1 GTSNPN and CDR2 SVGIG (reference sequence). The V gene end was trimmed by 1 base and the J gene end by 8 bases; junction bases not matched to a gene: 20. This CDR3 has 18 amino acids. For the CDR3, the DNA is TGTGCCTGGAGTGAGTGGTGGCGGGGACAGGGATCTGGGAGAGGCTACACCTTC. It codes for CAWSEWWRGQGSGRGYTF.

CDR3 protein: CASSQSLEVQETQYF. The CDR3 DNA follows: TGCGCCAGCAGCCAATCCCTCGAGGTCCAAGAGACCCAGTACTTC. This chain links TRBV4-3 with TRBJ2-5, with D unresolved. The CDR3 totals 15 residues. The germline V and J ends were trimmed by 2 bases and 1 base, with 11 bases remaining between them. Per the germline V gene, CDR1 is LGHNA and CDR2 is YSLEER.

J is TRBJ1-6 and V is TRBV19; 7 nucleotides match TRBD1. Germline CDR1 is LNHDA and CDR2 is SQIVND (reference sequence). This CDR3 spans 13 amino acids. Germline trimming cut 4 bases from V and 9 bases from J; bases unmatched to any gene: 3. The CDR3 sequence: CASSTGQISPLHF. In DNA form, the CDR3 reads TGTGCCAGTAGTACGGGACAGATTTCACCCCTCCACTTT.

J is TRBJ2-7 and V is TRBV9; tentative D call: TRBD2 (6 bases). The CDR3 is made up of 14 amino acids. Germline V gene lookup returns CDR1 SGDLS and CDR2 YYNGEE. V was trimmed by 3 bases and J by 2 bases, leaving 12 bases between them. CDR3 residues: CASSGGLSAYEQYF. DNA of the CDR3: TGTGCCAGCAGCGGGGGACTTTCCGCCTACGAGCAGTACTTC.

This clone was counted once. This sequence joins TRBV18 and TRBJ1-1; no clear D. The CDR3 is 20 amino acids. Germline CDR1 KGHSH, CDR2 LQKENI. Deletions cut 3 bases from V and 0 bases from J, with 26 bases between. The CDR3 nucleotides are TGTGCCAGCTCACCGACCGGGTTGGTCGACAATTTCCTCATGAACACTGAAGCTTTCTTT. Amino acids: CASSPTGLVDNFLMNTEAFF.

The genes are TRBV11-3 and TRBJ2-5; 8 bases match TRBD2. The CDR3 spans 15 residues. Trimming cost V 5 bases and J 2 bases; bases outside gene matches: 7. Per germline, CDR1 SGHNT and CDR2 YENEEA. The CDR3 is CASSPGLGKQETQYF. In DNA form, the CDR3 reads TGTGCCAGCAGCCCGGGACTAGGGAAACAAGAGACCCAGTACTTC.

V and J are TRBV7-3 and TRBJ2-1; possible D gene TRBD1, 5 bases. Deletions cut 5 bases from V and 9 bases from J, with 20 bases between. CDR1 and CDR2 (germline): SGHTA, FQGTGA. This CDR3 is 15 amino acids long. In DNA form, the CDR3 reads TGTGCCAGCAGCCGTTATCCGGCAGGGCTAGGTGAGCAGTTCTTC. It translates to CASSRYPAGLGEQFF.

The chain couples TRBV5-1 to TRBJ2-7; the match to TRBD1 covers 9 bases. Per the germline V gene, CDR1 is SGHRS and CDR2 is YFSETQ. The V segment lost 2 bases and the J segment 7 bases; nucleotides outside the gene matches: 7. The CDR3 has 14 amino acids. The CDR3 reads CASSFGQGTKEQYF. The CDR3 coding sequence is TGCGCCAGCAGCTTTGGACAGGGGACGAAGGAGCAGTACTTC. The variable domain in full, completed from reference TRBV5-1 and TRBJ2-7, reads KAGVTQTPRYLIKTRGQQVTLSCSPISGHRSVSWYQQTPGQGLQFLFEYFSETQRNKGNFPGRFSGRQFSNSRSEMNVSTLELGDSALYLCASSFGQGTKEQYFGPGTRLTVT.

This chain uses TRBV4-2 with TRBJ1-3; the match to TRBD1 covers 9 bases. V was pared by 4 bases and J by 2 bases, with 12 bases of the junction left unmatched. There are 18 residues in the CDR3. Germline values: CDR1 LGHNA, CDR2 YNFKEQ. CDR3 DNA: TGTGCCAGCAGCCTAAAGCCCCCCGGGACAGGGACTGGAAACACCATATATTTT. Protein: CASSLKPPGTGTGNTIYF.

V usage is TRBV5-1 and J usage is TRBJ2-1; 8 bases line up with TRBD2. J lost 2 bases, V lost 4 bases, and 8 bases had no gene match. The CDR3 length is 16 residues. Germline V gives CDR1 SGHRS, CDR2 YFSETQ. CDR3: CASSHLAGSPYNEQFF. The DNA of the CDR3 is TGCGCCAGCAGCCACCTAGCGGGTTCACCCTACAATGAGCAGTTCTTC.

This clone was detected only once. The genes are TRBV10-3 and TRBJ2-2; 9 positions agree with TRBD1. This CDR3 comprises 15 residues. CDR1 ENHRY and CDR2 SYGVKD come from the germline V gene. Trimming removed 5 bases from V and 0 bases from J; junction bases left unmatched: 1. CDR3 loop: CAISRDRANTGELFF. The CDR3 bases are TGTGCCATCAGTCGGGACAGGGCGAACACCGGGGAGCTGTTTTTT.

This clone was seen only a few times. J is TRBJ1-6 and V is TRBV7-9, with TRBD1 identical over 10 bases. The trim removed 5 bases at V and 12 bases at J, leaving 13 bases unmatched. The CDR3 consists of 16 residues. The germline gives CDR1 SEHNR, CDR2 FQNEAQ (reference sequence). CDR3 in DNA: TGTGCCAGCAGCAACGACAGGGGGCCTATCGGTAAACCCCTCCACTTT. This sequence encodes CASSNDRGPIGKPLHF.

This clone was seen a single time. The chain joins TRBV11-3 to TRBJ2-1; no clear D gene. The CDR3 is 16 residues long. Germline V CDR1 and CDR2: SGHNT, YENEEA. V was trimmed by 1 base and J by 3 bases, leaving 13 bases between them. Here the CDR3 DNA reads TGTGCCAGCAGCTTAGTCGGCACTACAAGCTACAATGAGCAGTTCTTC. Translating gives CASSLVGTTSYNEQFF. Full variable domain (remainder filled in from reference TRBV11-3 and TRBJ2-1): EAGVVQSPRYKIIEKKQPVAFWCNPISGHNTLYWYLQNLGQGPELLIRYENEEAVDDSQLPKDRFSAERLKGVDSTLKIQPAELGDSAVYLCASSLVGTTSYNEQFFGPGTRLTVL.

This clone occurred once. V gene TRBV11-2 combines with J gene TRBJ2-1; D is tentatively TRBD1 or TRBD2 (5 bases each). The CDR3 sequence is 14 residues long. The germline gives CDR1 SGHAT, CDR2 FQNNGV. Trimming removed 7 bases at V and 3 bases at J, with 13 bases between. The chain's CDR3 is CASTRGEDYNEQFF. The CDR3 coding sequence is TGTGCCAGCACCCGGGGCGAGGACTACAATGAGCAGTTCTTC.

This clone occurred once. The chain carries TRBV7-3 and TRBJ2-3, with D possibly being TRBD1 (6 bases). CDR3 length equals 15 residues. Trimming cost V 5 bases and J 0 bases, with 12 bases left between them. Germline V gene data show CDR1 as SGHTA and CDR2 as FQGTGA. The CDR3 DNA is TGTGCCAGCAGCCTTTTAGGGGGTAGCACAGATACGCAGTATTTT. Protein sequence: CASSLLGGSTDTQYF.

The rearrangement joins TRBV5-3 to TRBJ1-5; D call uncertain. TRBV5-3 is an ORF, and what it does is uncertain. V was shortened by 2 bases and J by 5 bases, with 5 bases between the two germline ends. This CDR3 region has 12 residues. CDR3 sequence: CARSLTHQPQHF. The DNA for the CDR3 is TGTGCCAGAAGCTTAACACATCAGCCCCAGCATTTT.